This TCR beta chain was sequenced during a study of control samples from healthy donors and cancer patients. Method: immunoSEQ multiplex PCR; TCRdb's copy keeps in-frame clones and lacks some. The sample holds 98,000 or so clones, almost 85% seen once. The sample comprised blood. The receptor's source is a man between 60 and 75 years old in good health.

In DNA form, the CDR3 reads TGTGCCAGCAGACAGGGCCTGAACACTGAAGCTTTCTTT. Protein sequence: CASRQGLNTEAFF. The chain has TRBV6-6 and TRBJ1-1, with D maybe TRBD1 (6 bases). Germline loops: CDR1 MNHNY, CDR2 SVGAGI (reference sequence). There are 13 residues in the CDR3. Trimming removed 6 bases at V and 0 bases at J, with 8 bases between.